The 18 T cell receptor beta chains reported below all come from one sample, sequenced in a study of cytomegalovirus exposure and HLA in healthy donors (dated by TCRdb to 2015 to 2018). Library preparation was by the immunoSEQ multiplex PCR assay. A mixture of 60 forward primers for TCR Vbeta segments and 13 reverse primers for TCR Jbeta segments was used in the multiplex PCR. TCRdb stores this immuneACCESS table with in-frame sequences only. Part of the clones is absent; in the studies checked, under half of the shortfall reflects unresolved V genes, and no reason is known for the rest. The sample table shows about 300,000 clones, and 86% are seen once. The top ten clonotypes cover roughly 4% of the sample. Sequenced: PBMCs. The receptors here all came from a man aged 35-49 years in good health and CMV-seropositive.

The chain carries TRBV6-4 and TRBJ2-3; D is unresolved. This CDR3 contains 16 residues. Trimming removed 4 bases from V and 0 bases from J, with 14 bases in between. Germline V gives CDR1 MRHNA, CDR2 SNTAGT. The CDR3 DNA follows: TGTGCCAGCAGTGGCCTAAAGCCTGCTAGCACAGATACGCAGTATTTT. Translated: CASSGLKPASTDTQYF.

The chain has TRBV5-6 and TRBJ2-7; 14 bases match TRBD2. The germline V gene encodes CDR1 SGHDT and CDR2 YYEEEE. CDR3 length equals 15 residues. Trimming cost V 4 bases and J 4 bases; bases outside gene matches: 4. The CDR3 region has the DNA TGTGCCAGCAGCCTGGGACTAGCGGGAGATTACGAGCAGTACTTC. This codes for CASSLGLAGDYEQYF.

This CDR3 reads CASSPNGDKGEQFF. Here the CDR3 DNA reads TGTGCCAGCAGCCCGAACGGGGATAAGGGTGAGCAGTTCTTC. J is TRBJ2-1 and V is TRBV7-9; D is possibly TRBD2 (5 bases). The CDR3 contains 14 residues. CDR1 and CDR2 (germline): SEHNR, FQNEAQ (reference sequence). V was pared by 5 bases and J by 9 bases, with 17 bases between. The variable domain in full, completed from reference TRBV7-9 and TRBJ2-1, reads DTGVSQNPRHKITKRGQNVTFRCDPISEHNRLYWYRQTLGQGPEFLTYFQNEAQLEKSRLLSDRFSAERPKGSFSTLEIQRTEQGDSAMYLCASSPNGDKGEQFFGPGTRLTVL.

The V gene is TRBV7-9, the J gene TRBJ2-5; TRBD2 aligns across 12 bases. CDR3 length: 16 amino acids. The ends lost 3 bases at V and 3 bases at J; junction bases unmatched: 5. CDR1 and CDR2 (germline): SEHNR, FQNEAQ (reference sequence). The chain's CDR3 is CASSFLAGGRKETQYF. DNA of the CDR3: TGTGCCAGCAGCTTTCTAGCGGGAGGGCGGAAAGAGACCCAGTACTTC.

The chain couples TRBV5-1 to TRBJ2-3, with D possibly TRBD1 on 7 matching bases. This CDR3 spans 16 amino acids. V was clipped by 4 bases and J by 1 base, with 16 bases between them. The V gene's germline CDR1 is SGHRS and CDR2 YFSETQ. The CDR3 DNA is TGCGCCAGCAGCGTCCCAGGGGGGAGCGGCACAGATACGCAGTATTTT. Its protein is CASSVPGGSGTDTQYF.

Concerning this clone: Germline and junction disagree at one end, which may indicate a read error. This chain uses TRBV7-9 with TRBJ1-4, with 7 bases lining up with TRBD1. The CDR3 consists of 15 residues. CDR1 SEHNR and CDR2 FQNEAQ come from the germline V gene (reference sequence). The CDR3 protein is CSSSARDSINEKLFF. CDR3 DNA: TGTTCCAGCAGCGCGCGGGACAGTATAAATGAAAAACTGTTTTTT.

V usage is TRBV7-3 and J usage is TRBJ2-1, with TRBD2 matching 10 bases. The germline V gene encodes CDR1 SGHTA and CDR2 FQGTGA. The CDR3 is 14 amino acids. The J segment lost 1 base and the V segment lost 8 bases, leaving 2 bases of the junction unmatched. CDR3 sequence reads: CASALAGSYNEQFF. DNA of the CDR3: TGTGCCAGCGCACTAGCGGGATCCTACAATGAGCAGTTCTTC. The full variable domain, in which reference TRBV7-3 and TRBJ2-1 provide the parts outside the CDR3, is GAGVSQTPSNKVTEKGKYVELRCDPISGHTALYWYRQSLGQGPEFLIYFQGTGAADDSGLPNDRFFAVRPEGSVSTLKIQRTERGDSAVYLCASALAGSYNEQFFGPGTRLTVL.

The CDR3 is CASSFAGATSNQPQHF. Written as DNA, the CDR3 is TGTGCCAGCAGTTTTGCAGGGGCGACTAGCAATCAGCCCCAGCATTTT. The V call is TRBV27, the J call TRBJ1-5; a possible D gene is TRBD1 (6 bases). V dropped 3 bases and J dropped 0 bases, with 12 bases sitting between them. In germline, CDR1 is MNHEY, CDR2 SMNVEV (reference sequence). The CDR3 covers 16 residues.

This rearrangement joins TRBV6-5 to TRBJ2-1, with D maybe TRBD1 (6 bases). V lost 4 bases and J 8 bases, leaving 12 bases between the germline ends. The CDR3 has 13 amino acids. Looked up from germline, CDR1 is MNHEY and CDR2 is SVGAGI. The CDR3: CASSFLTGDEQFF. The DNA for the CDR3 is TGTGCCAGCAGTTTTTTGACAGGCGATGAGCAGTTCTTC.

J is TRBJ1-2 and V is TRBV28, with D perhaps matching TRBD1 (5 bases). This CDR3 is built from 13 residues. The germline V gene encodes CDR1 MDHEN and CDR2 SYDVKM. Between the trimmed V and J ends, which lost 6 bases and 3 bases, there was a span of 11 bases. The chain's CDR3 is CASRDGHDYGYTF. The CDR3 nucleotides are TGTGCCAGCAGGGACGGACACGACTATGGCTACACCTTC.

The J gene is TRBJ2-7, the V gene TRBV7-2, with TRBD2 matching 9 bases. The junction had 3 bases not matched to a gene; V was cut back by 1 base and J by 2 bases. Germline lookup yields CDR1 SGHTA and CDR2 FQGNSA. CDR3 length: 15 amino acids. For the CDR3, the DNA is TGTGCCAGCAGCTTAGGGGCTAGCGGGACCTACGAGCAGTACTTC. Residues: CASSLGASGTYEQYF.

V usage is TRBV28 and J usage is TRBJ2-2, with 12 bases that match TRBD2. Germline CDR1 is MDHEN and CDR2 is SYDVKM. After removal of 2 bases from V and 5 bases from J, the junction contained 9 bases not matched to a gene. There are 18 residues in the CDR3. This CDR3 reads CASSLASGRAGETGELFF. For the CDR3, the DNA is TGTGCCAGCAGTTTAGCTAGCGGGAGGGCCGGAGAAACCGGGGAGCTGTTTTTT.

The chain has TRBV28 and TRBJ2-7, with TRBD2 matching 10 bases. CDR1 MDHEN and CDR2 SYDVKM come from the germline V gene. Trimming removed 2 bases from V and 2 bases from J; junction bases left unmatched: 6. The CDR3 spans 16 residues. CDR3 amino acids: CASSLVPLAGAYEQYF. CDR3 nucleotide sequence: TGTGCCAGCAGTTTAGTCCCGCTAGCGGGAGCCTACGAGCAGTACTTC.

The chain joins TRBV28 to TRBJ1-2; D gene uncertain. CDR3 length: 12 amino acids. Germline V gene data show CDR1 as MDHEN and CDR2 as SYDVKM. The V gene lost 1 base and the J gene lost 7 bases, with 7 bases spanning the gap. The CDR3 nucleotides are TGTGCCAGCAGTTTATATAATAGTGGCTACACCTTC. Its translation: CASSLYNSGYTF.

This clone was detected only once. The V call is TRBV30, the J call TRBJ1-1, with TRBD1 identical over 9 bases. V shed 3 bases and J 5 bases; nucleotides not matched to a gene: 10. Germline CDR1 and CDR2: GTSNPN and SVGIG (reference sequence). CDR3 length: 15 amino acids. The CDR3 DNA reads TGTGCCTGGAGGGGGACAGGGATTAAAAAGACTGAAGCTTTCTTT. This gives the protein CAWRGTGIKKTEAFF.

This clone came up once. V and J are TRBV7-8 and TRBJ2-5; 12 bases line up with TRBD2. The J segment lost 2 bases and the V segment lost 3 bases, leaving 10 bases of the junction unmatched. The germline V gene encodes CDR1 SGHVS and CDR2 FQNEAQ. The CDR3 is 18 residues long. CDR3 in DNA: TGTGCCAGCAGCTTGTCGTCTAGCGGGAGGGCCAGGCAAGAGACCCAGTACTTC. Translating gives CASSLSSSGRARQETQYF.

As DNA, the CDR3 is TGTGCCAGCAGTTCACGGGACAGAGCGGACCCTTACAATGAGCAGTTCTTC. Its translation: CASSSRDRADPYNEQFF. This chain joins TRBV28 and TRBJ2-1; 7 bases map to TRBD1. CDR3 length: 17 amino acids. Germline V lookup: CDR1 MDHEN, CDR2 SYDVKM. The ends lost 4 bases at V and 4 bases at J; junction bases unmatched: 13.

With respect to this clone: The sample carries other DNA sequences with the same CDR3. This sequence joins TRBV9 and TRBJ2-1; TRBD2 matches at 13 bases. CDR1 SGDLS and CDR2 YYNGEE come from the germline V gene. This CDR3 comprises 14 residues. V was clipped by 3 bases and J by 7 bases; unmatched bases: 1. CDR3 sequence: CASSAGLAGNEQFF. CDR3 coding DNA: TGTGCCAGCAGCGCGGGACTAGCGGGGAATGAGCAGTTCTTC.